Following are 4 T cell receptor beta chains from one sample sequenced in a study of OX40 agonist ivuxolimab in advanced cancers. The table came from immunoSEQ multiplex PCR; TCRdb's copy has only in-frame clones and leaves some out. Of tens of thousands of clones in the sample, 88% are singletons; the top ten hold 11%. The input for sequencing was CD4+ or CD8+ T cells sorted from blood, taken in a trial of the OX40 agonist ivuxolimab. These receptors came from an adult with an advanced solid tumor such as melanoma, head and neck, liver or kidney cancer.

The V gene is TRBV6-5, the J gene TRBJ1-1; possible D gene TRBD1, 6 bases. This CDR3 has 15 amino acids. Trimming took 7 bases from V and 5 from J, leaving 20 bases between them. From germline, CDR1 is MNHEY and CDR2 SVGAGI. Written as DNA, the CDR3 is TGTGCCAGCACCAGCCAGGGGTGGGGGAGTACTGAAGCTTTCTTT. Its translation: CASTSQGWGSTEAFF.

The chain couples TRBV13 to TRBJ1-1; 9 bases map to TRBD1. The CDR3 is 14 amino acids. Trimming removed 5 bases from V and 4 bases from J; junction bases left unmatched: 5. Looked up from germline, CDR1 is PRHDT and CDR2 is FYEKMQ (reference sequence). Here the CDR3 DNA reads TGTGCCAGCAGCACTGGACAGGGGATCACTGAAGCTTTCTTT. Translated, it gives CASSTGQGITEAFF.

The CDR3 coding sequence is TGTGCCAGTAGTGAGACGGACATAGACACTGAAGCTTTCTTT. This encodes CASSETDIDTEAFF. This sequence joins TRBV19 and TRBJ1-1; tentatively, D is TRBD1 (5 bases). This CDR3 contains 14 residues. Germline V gives CDR1 LNHDA, CDR2 SQIVND (reference sequence). Trimming shortened V by 5 bases and J by 3 bases, and 13 bases separated the two germline ends. The full variable domain, its missing parts supplied by reference TRBV19 and TRBJ1-1, is DGGITQSPKYLFRKEGQNVTLSCEQNLNHDAMYWYRQDPGQGLRLIYYSQIVNDFQKGDIAEGYSVSREKKESFPLTVTSAQKNPTAFYLCASSETDIDTEAFFGQGTRLTVV.

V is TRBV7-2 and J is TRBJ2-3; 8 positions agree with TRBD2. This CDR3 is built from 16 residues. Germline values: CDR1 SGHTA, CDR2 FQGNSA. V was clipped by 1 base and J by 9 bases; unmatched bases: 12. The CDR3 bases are TGTGCCAGCAGCTTAGTATCTGGTCTAAGCGGGGGAACGCAGTATTTT. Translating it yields CASSLVSGLSGGTQYF.